This is a list of T cell receptor beta chains from one sample in a study of radiation and T cells in renal cell carcinoma. Only in-frame clones appear in the TCRdb table, and some are missing; sequencing was by immunoSEQ multiplex PCR. The table records approximately 110,000 clones, roughly 80% of them present only once. The sequencing here drew on blood, taken from a patient whose treatment included radiotherapy and nephrectomy. The receptors come from a woman in her sixties with renal cell carcinoma. Each CDR3 is given with its conserved first and last residue. The D gene is left open where the match is weak. Size is stated for part of the rows, as once, few or many counts, or as a class when the clone is expanded.

d_call,j_call,v_call,clone_size,cdr3_aa,cdr3_nt
-,TRBJ2-7,TRBV7-2,-,CASSLVPEYEQYF,TGTGCCAGCAGCTTAGTTCCGGAGTACGAGCAGTACTTC
-,TRBJ1-2,TRBV7-2,-,CASSPFLVPNYGYTF,TGTGCCAGCAGCCCCTTTCTTGTCCCTAACTATGGCTACACCTTC
TRBD1,TRBJ1-4,TRBV5-4,-,CASSRNPTGPNANEKLFF,TGTGCCAGCAGCCGCAATCCGACAGGGCCCAACGCTAATGAAAAACTGTTTTTT
-,TRBJ1-5,TRBV28,-,CASRSSGENQPQHF,TGTGCCAGCAGGTCCTCAGGGGAAAATCAGCCCCAGCATTTT
TRBD1,TRBJ1-4,TRBV27,-,CASSSGTGIEKLFF,TGTGCCAGCAGTTCGGGGACAGGGATTGAAAAACTGTTTTTT
-,TRBJ1-4,TRBV6-5,-,CASVKSGRGGKLFF,TGTGCCAGCGTAAAGTCCGGTCGCGGCGGGAAACTGTTTTTT
-,TRBJ1-1,TRBV2,-,CASSVHTLNTEAFF,TGTGCCAGCAGTGTCCACACCTTGAACACTGAAGCTTTCTTT
TRBD1,TRBJ1-1,TRBV5-1,few,CASRQGALLGTEAFF,TGCGCCAGCAGACAGGGGGCTTTGTTGGGCACTGAAGCTTTCTTT
-,TRBJ2-4,TRBV27,-,CASSPKGRENIQYF,TGTGCCAGCAGTCCCAAAGGACGGGAAAACATTCAGTACTTC
-,TRBJ1-4,TRBV5-4,-,CASSSGVQNEKLFF,TGTGCCAGCAGCTCAGGGGTCCAGAATGAAAAACTGTTTTTT
-,TRBJ1-2,TRBV7-2,-,CASSPSTGAERGGYTF,TGTGCCAGCAGCCCCAGCACCGGGGCGGAGAGAGGTGGCTACACCTTC
-,TRBJ2-2,TRBV6-1,-,CASSELYTGELFF,TGTGCCAGCAGTGAGCTATACACCGGGGAGCTGTTTTTT